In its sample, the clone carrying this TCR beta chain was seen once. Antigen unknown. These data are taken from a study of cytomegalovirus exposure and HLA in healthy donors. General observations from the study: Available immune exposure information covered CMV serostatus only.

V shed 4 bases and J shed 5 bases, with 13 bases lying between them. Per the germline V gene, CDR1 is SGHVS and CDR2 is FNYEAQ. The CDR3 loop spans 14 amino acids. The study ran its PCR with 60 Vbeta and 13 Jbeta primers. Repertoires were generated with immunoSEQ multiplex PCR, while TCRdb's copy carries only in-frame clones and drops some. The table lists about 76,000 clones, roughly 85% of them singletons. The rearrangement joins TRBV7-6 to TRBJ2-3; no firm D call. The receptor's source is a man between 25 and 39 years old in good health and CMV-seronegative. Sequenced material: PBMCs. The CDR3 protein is CASSYRRSGDTQYF. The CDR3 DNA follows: TGTGCCAGCAGCTATCGACGGAGTGGAGATACGCAGTATTTT.